This passage covers 22 T cell receptor beta chains from one sample sequenced in a study of shared clonotypes between healthy human individuals. Profiling relied on immunoSEQ multiplex PCR, and the TCRdb table lists in-frame clones only, not all of them. In the table there are 600,000 to 750,000 clones, 72% of which are singletons. Sequenced material: memory CD4+ T cells sorted from blood. As to subset: CD45RA-negative fraction. These receptors were obtained from a woman in her twenties or thirties in good health.

The J gene is TRBJ2-7, the V gene TRBV2; D not resolved. The V gene's germline CDR1 is SNHLY and CDR2 FYNNEI. This CDR3 comprises 11 residues. With 5 bases removed from V and 4 bases from J, the gap between germline ends came to 6 bases. Here the CDR3 reads CASSSAYEQYF. The DNA of the CDR3 is TGTGCCAGCAGTTCAGCATACGAGCAGTACTTC.

The rearrangement links TRBV29-1 to TRBJ1-4; D remains unclear. Germline values: CDR1 SQVTM, CDR2 ANQGSEA. Trimming left V 3 bases short and J 0 bases short, with 8 bases between. The length of the CDR3 is 14 residues. In DNA form, the CDR3 reads TGCAGCGTTGAGGGGTTTGCAACTAATGAAAAACTGTTTTTT. Translation: CSVEGFATNEKLFF.

V usage is TRBV7-2 and J usage is TRBJ1-4, with 8 bases matching TRBD1. Germline values: CDR1 SGHTA, CDR2 FQGNSA. There are 16 residues in the CDR3. After removal of 3 bases from V and 8 bases from J, the junction contained 11 bases not matched to a gene. As DNA, the CDR3 is TGTGCCAGCAGCTTTAAAGGCGGGACAGGAGGAGAAAAACTGTTTTTT. Translation gives CASSFKGGTGGEKLFF.

The genes are TRBV30 and TRBJ1-6; a weak D match, TRBD1 (5 bases). Germline V CDR1 and CDR2: GTSNPN, SVGIG (reference sequence). The ends were cut back, 2 bases at V and 9 bases at J, with 11 bases in the middle. The CDR3 totals 13 residues. The chain's CDR3 is CAWSSQGGSPLHF. CDR3 DNA sequence: TGTGCCTGGAGTTCCCAGGGAGGTTCACCCCTCCACTTT.

This chain links TRBV15 with TRBJ1-1; D may be TRBD1 (5 bases). Trimming removed 5 bases from V and 0 bases from J, with 10 bases in between. The length of the CDR3 is 14 residues. CDR1 is LNHNV, CDR2 YYDKDF, per germline (reference sequence). The CDR3 bases are TGTGCCACCAGCTCGGGACGGTTGAACACTGAAGCTTTCTTT. This codes for CATSSGRLNTEAFF.

The chain recombines TRBV4-2 with TRBJ2-3; possibly TRBD1 or TRBD2 for D (5 bases each). V dropped 0 bases and J dropped 1 base, with 11 bases sitting between them. The CDR3 has 16 amino acids. The germline CDR1 and CDR2 sequences are LGHNA and YNFKEQ. The CDR3, as DNA: TGTGCCAGCAGCCAAGATCTGGGGGACGGCACAGATACGCAGTATTTT. Its protein is CASSQDLGDGTDTQYF.

The genes are TRBV7-8 and TRBJ1-4; perhaps TRBD1 as D (5 bases). This CDR3 has 16 residues. Trimming took off 5 bases at V and 4 bases at J, with 17 bases between the two ends. Germline assignment: CDR1 SGHVS and CDR2 FQNEAQ. In nucleotides, the CDR3 is TGTGCCAGCAGCCGTCGAGACAGTACGAATAATGAAAAACTGTTTTTT. Residues: CASSRRDSTNNEKLFF.

This clone was observed many times. The chain combines TRBV29-1 with TRBJ2-5; D is undetermined. V lost 5 bases to trimming and J lost 5 bases, with 9 bases between them. The CDR3 contains 11 residues. CDR1 and CDR2 (germline): SQVTM, ANQGSEA. This chain's CDR3 is CSVFDLETQYF. The CDR3 nucleotides are TGCAGCGTTTTCGATTTGGAGACCCAGTACTTC.

In regard to this clone: Other DNA sequences of this sample code for an identical CDR3. The V call is TRBV11-2, the J call TRBJ2-7; 9 bases are shared with TRBD1. Germline CDR1 SGHAT, CDR2 FQNNGV. This CDR3 comprises 15 residues. The junction had 7 bases not matched to a gene; V was cut back by 3 bases and J by 4 bases. Here the CDR3 reads CASSLSPGQGYEQYF. As DNA, the CDR3 is TGTGCCAGCAGCTTGTCACCGGGACAGGGTTACGAGCAGTACTTC.

The V and J genes are TRBV28 and TRBJ1-3; D remains unclear. The V end lost 0 bases, the J end lost 0 bases, and 9 bases lay between the germline ends. Germline V gene data show CDR1 as MDHEN and CDR2 as SYDVKM. CDR3 length: 16 residues. CDR3 coding DNA: TGTGCCAGCAGTTTATGGGGCACCAACTCTGGAAACACCATATATTTT. Amino acids: CASSLWGTNSGNTIYF. Variable domain in full (rest from reference TRBV28 and TRBJ1-3): DVKVTQSSRYLVKRTGEKVFLECVQDMDHENMFWYRQDPGLGLRLIYFSYDVKMKEKGDIPEGYSVSREKKERFSLILESASTNQTSMYLCASSLWGTNSGNTIYFGEGSWLTVV.

The V gene is TRBV11-2, the J gene TRBJ2-7, with 8 bases lining up with TRBD1. Germline lookup yields CDR1 SGHAT and CDR2 FQNNGV. J was trimmed by 2 bases and V by 5 bases; bases with no gene match: 8. There are 15 residues in the CDR3. As DNA, the CDR3 is TGTGCCAGCAGCGCGGACAGGGCAAGCCCCTACGAGCAGTACTTC. It codes for CASSADRASPYEQYF.

This clone was seen repeatedly, ten times or more. In the same sample, other DNA sequences code for this CDR3. The rearrangement uses TRBV28 and TRBJ1-4, with D uncertain. The CDR3 loop spans 13 amino acids. Trimming cost V 3 bases and J 3 bases, with 5 bases left between them. Germline assignment: CDR1 MDHEN and CDR2 SYDVKM. The CDR3 DNA is TGTGCCAGCAGTTTTCGTGCTAATGAAAAACTGTTTTTT. It encodes CASSFRANEKLFF.

This clone turned up a few times. This chain links TRBV7-9 with TRBJ1-1; D gene uncertain. Germline CDR1 SEHNR, CDR2 FQNEAQ (reference sequence). The CDR3 runs 12 residues. The V end lost 5 bases, the J end lost 6 bases, and 10 bases lay between the germline ends. The CDR3 region is CASSPPVAEAFF. The CDR3 DNA follows: TGTGCCAGCAGCCCTCCGGTAGCTGAAGCTTTCTTT.

This clone was seen a few times. Other nucleotide sequences from this sample produce the same CDR3. V gene TRBV2 combines with J gene TRBJ1-2, with a tentative D call TRBD1 (6 bases). The CDR3 is made up of 14 amino acids. V was clipped by 2 bases and J by 0 bases, with 7 bases between them. CDR1 and CDR2 from the germline V gene are SNHLY and FYNNEI. In nucleotides, the CDR3 is TGTGCCAGCAGTGAACGGGGGCCTAACTATGGCTACACCTTC. As protein: CASSERGPNYGYTF.

In the case of this clone: Other DNA sequences in the same sample also yield this CDR3. The V gene is TRBV18, the J gene TRBJ1-5; D possibly corresponds to TRBD1 (5 bases). V was clipped by 1 base and J by 2 bases, with 9 bases between them. The CDR3 loop spans 15 amino acids. Germline values: CDR1 KGHSH, CDR2 LQKENI. CDR3: CASSPLGEGNQPQHF. CDR3 bases: TGTGCCAGCTCACCACTGGGGGAAGGCAATCAGCCCCAGCATTTT.

This CDR3 reads CASRGGTNTGELFF. CDR3 DNA sequence: TGTGCCAGCAGAGGAGGTACGAACACCGGGGAGCTGTTTTTT. The chain has TRBV9 and TRBJ2-2; tentative D call: TRBD2 (5 bases). The germline V gene has CDR1 SGDLS and CDR2 YYNGEE. The V end lost 5 bases, the J end lost 0 bases, and 8 bases lay between the germline ends. This CDR3 region has 14 residues.

The chain is built from TRBV7-2 and TRBJ2-2; D may be TRBD2 (6 bases). The length of the CDR3 is 13 residues. Germline CDR1 and CDR2: SGHTA and FQGNSA. The V gene lost 3 bases and the J gene lost 6 bases, with 8 bases spanning the gap. The chain's CDR3 is CASSFGGPGELFF. CDR3 DNA: TGTGCCAGCAGCTTTGGAGGGCCCGGGGAGCTGTTTTTT.

This rearrangement joins TRBV14 to TRBJ2-2, with 13 bases matching TRBD2. This CDR3 has 17 residues. With 4 bases clipped from V and 1 base from J, the junction kept 3 bases outside the gene matches. From germline, CDR1 is SGHDN and CDR2 FVKESK. The CDR3 is CASSPGLAGVNTGELFF. The CDR3 nucleotides read TGTGCCAGCAGCCCAGGACTAGCGGGAGTGAACACCGGGGAGCTGTTTTTT.

This clone has a count of ten or more. The chain uses TRBV18 and TRBJ2-2; D remains unclear. Germline V gives CDR1 KGHSH, CDR2 LQKENI. V gave up 5 bases and J gave up 3 bases, with 10 bases separating them. The CDR3 covers 14 residues. For the CDR3, the DNA is TGTGCCAGCTCAACAAGGACGGACACCGGGGAGCTGTTTTTT. As protein: CASSTRTDTGELFF.

CDR3 nucleotide sequence: TGTGCCAGCACCGAAGGGAGGTACGAGCAGTACTTC. Its translation: CASTEGRYEQYF. The chain combines TRBV6-5 with TRBJ2-7, with D possibly TRBD2 on 6 matching bases. CDR1 is MNHEY, CDR2 SVGAGI, per germline. Trimming shortened V by 7 bases and J by 4 bases, and 11 bases separated the two germline ends. This CDR3 region has 12 residues.

The chain employs TRBV2 and TRBJ2-7; no firm D call. V was clipped by 3 bases and J by 2 bases, with 8 bases between them. The germline CDR1 and CDR2 sequences are SNHLY and FYNNEI. The CDR3 spans 13 residues. CDR3 in amino acids: CASSDGLTYEQYF. The DNA for the CDR3 is TGTGCCAGCAGTGACGGATTAACCTACGAGCAGTACTTC.

The gene calls are TRBV28 and TRBJ1-3; 9 bases match TRBD1. This CDR3 is 14 amino acids long. Germline V gene lookup returns CDR1 MDHEN and CDR2 SYDVKM. The ends lost 4 bases at V and 8 bases at J; junction bases unmatched: 6. CDR3 DNA sequence: TGTGCCAGCAGTTGGACAGGGGTTACTGACACCATATATTTT. It translates to CASSWTGVTDTIYF.